This T cell receptor (beta chain) was obtained from a study of PD-L1 blockade in urothelial cancer. For the study at large: Blood drawn 3 weeks (second dose) and 6 weeks after treatment start was analyzed.

Using immunoSEQ multiplex PCR, the repertoire was profiled, and TCRdb retains in-frame clones only, with some absent. The table has some 29,000 clones, about 90% seen once; the top ten hold about 3.4%. The CDR3 extends over 13 amino acids. CDR1 and CDR2 from the germline V gene are MNHEY and SVGAGI. Unmatched junction bases numbered 4, after V lost 7 bases and J lost 4 bases. The chain links TRBV6-5 to TRBJ1-3, with TRBD1 matching over 7 bases. The source was PBMCs, collected around atezolizumab (anti-PD-L1) treatment. This sequence originates from a man aged 50-59 years with urothelial cancer. The CDR3 nucleotides are TGTGCCAGCACCAAGGGGGCGGGAAACACCATATATTTT. Its protein is CASTKGAGNTIYF.